These T cell receptor beta chains were read from a single sample in a study of Graves' ophthalmopathy and Graves' hyperthyroidism. TCRdb recomputed calls from the multiplex PCR reads with MiXCR, one row per CDR3 protein. The sample has about 600,000 distinct CDR3 sequences, about 35% seen once. The source material was peripheral blood or thyroid tissue (not recorded which). The origin of the receptors is an adult man with Graves' hyperthyroidism. The CDR3 runs from the conserved cysteine through the conserved F or W. A D gene is named only where the DNA matches it firmly. Not all rows give a size; the values are once, few, many and, for expanded clones, a class.

TRBD1	16	-	TRBV5-1	TRBJ2-5	CASSLGPGGGQETQYF	TGCGCCAGCAGCTTGGGGCCAGGGGGCGGACAAGAGACCCAGTACTTC
TRBD2	17	once	TRBV7-2	TRBJ2-7	CASSPYPRGVGTDTQYF	TGTGCCAGCAGCCCTTACCCACGGGGGGTGGGCACAGATACGCAGTACTTC
TRBD2	16	-	TRBV29-1	TRBJ2-3	CSVDEGTSGITDTQYF	TGCAGCGTTGACGAAGGGACTAGCGGAATCACAGATACGCAGTATTTT
-	12	-	TRBV19	TRBJ2-1	CASGVWGDEQFF	TGTGCCAGTGGCGTGTGGGGGGATGAGCAGTTCTTC
-	17	many	TRBV29-1	TRBJ2-2	CSVEGTGSPTDTGELFF	TGCAGCGTTGAGGGGACTGGAAGCCCGACCGACACCGGGGAGCTGTTTTTT
-	16	few	TRBV5-5	TRBJ2-2	CASSLYGGRGTGELFF	TGTGCCAGCAGCTTGTACGGGGGCAGGGGCACCGGGGAGCTGTTTTTT
-	14	-	TRBV19	TRBJ2-2	CASSMSRNTGELFF	TGTGCCAGTAGTATGTCCAGAAACACCGGGGAGCTGTTTTTT
TRBD2	18	few	TRBV20-1	TRBJ2-7	CSARGLVFSGSVTYEQYF	TGCAGTGCTCGTGGACTAGTTTTTAGCGGGAGTGTAACCTACGAGCAGTACTTC
-	14	-	TRBV20-1	TRBJ1-5	CTATPGQIQETQHF	TGCACTGCAACTCCCGGGCAGATCCAAGAGACCCAGCATTTT
TRBD1	14	-	TRBV29-1	TRBJ2-3	CSVAGTGSTDTQYF	TGCAGCGTGGCCGGGACAGGGAGCACAGATACGCAGTATTTT
-	13	-	TRBV10-3	TRBJ1-1	CVSSPDRNTEAFF	TGTGTCAGCAGTCCGGACAGGAACACTGAAGCTTTCTTT
-	14	many	TRBV6-1	TRBJ1-5	CATSRAGVDQPQHF	TGTGCCACTTCCCGGGCAGGGGTAGATCAGCCCCAGCATTTT
TRBD1	18	many	TRBV5-1	TRBJ1-1	CASSFYPFPGQGIPEAFF	TGCGCCAGCAGCTTCTACCCGTTCCCGGGACAGGGTATCCCTGAAGCTTTCTTT
TRBD1	16	many	TRBV19	TRBJ1-2	CASSIADFRDRGLYTF	TGTGCCAGTAGTATAGCCGACTTCCGGGACAGGGGGCTCTACACCTTC
TRBD2	16	-	TRBV29-1	TRBJ2-1	CSVEDKGGRDYNEQFF	TGCAGCGTTGAAGATAAAGGAGGGAGGGACTACAATGAGCAGTTCTTC
TRBD1	12	once	TRBV29-1	TRBJ1-1	CSVGTGRLIAFF	TGCAGCGTTGGGACAGGCAGACTGATAGCTTTCTTT
-	13	many	TRBV20-1	TRBJ2-2	CSASERDTGELFF	TGCAGTGCGTCTGAGCGGGACACCGGGGAGCTGTTTTTT
TRBD1	13	-	TRBV7-7	TRBJ2-5	CASLPGQGNGQYF	TGTGCTAGTTTACCGGGACAGGGGAACGGCCAGTACTTC
-	13	-	TRBV6-4	TRBJ1-1	CASTRASNTEAFF	TGTGCCAGCACCAGGGCATCGAACACTGAAGCTTTCTTT
TRBD1	15	-	TRBV10-3	TRBJ1-1	CASSFPGQGNTEAFF	TGTGCCAGCAGTTTCCCGGGACAGGGGAACACTGAAGCTTTCTTT
-	13	-	TRBV7-9	TRBJ1-2	CASSLDGGPGYTF	TGTGCCAGCAGCTTAGATGGGGGGCCTGGCTACACCTTC
-	12	-	TRBV10-1	TRBJ2-3	CASSEARDTQYF	TGCGCCAGCAGTGAGGCAAGAGATACGCAGTATTTT